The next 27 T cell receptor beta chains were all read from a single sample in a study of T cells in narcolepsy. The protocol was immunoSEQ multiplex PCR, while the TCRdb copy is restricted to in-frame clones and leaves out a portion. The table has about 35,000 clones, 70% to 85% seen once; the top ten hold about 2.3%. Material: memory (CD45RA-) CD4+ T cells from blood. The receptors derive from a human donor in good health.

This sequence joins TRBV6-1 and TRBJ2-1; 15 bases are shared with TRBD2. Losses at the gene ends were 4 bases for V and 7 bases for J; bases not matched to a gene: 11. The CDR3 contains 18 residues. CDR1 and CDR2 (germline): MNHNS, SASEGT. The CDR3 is CASSVGLAGGLPVNEQFF. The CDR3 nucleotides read TGTGCCAGCAGTGTAGGACTAGCGGGAGGGCTGCCGGTGAATGAGCAGTTCTTC.

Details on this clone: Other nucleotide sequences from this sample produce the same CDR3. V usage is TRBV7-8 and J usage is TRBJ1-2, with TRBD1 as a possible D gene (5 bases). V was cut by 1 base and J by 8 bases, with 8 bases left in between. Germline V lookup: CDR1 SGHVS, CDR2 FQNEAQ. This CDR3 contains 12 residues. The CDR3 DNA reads TGTGCCAGCAGCTTAGTTGGGGACGGCTACACCTTC. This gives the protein CASSLVGDGYTF.

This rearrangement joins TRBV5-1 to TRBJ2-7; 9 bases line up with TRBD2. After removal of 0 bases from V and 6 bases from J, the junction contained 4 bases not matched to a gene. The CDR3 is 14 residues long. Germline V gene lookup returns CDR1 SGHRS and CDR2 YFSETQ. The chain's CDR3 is CASSLELAGVEQYF. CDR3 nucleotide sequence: TGCGCCAGCAGCTTGGAACTAGCGGGTGTCGAGCAGTACTTC. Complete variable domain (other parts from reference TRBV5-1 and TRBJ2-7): KAGVTQTPRYLIKTRGQQVTLSCSPISGHRSVSWYQQTPGQGLQFLFEYFSETQRNKGNFPGRFSGRQFSNSRSEMNVSTLELGDSALYLCASSLELAGVEQYFGPGTRLTVT.

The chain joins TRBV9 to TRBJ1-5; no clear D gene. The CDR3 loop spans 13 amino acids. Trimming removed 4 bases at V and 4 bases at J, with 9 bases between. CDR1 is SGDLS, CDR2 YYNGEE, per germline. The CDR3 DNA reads TGTGCCAGCAGCCTTGACATTAATCAGCCCCAGCATTTT. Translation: CASSLDINQPQHF.

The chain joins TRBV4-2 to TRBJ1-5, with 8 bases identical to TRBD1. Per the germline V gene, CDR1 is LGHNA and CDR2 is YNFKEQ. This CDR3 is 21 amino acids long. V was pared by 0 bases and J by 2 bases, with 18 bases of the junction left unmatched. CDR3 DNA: TGTGCCAGCAGCCAAGAAGTCGGCCGGATCGGACAGGGCAACGGCAATCAGCCCCAGCATTTT. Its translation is CASSQEVGRIGQGNGNQPQHF.

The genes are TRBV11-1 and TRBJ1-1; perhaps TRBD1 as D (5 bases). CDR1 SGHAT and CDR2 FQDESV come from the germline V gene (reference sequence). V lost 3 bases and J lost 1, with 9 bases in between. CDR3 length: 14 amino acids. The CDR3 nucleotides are TGTGCCAGCAGCTTCCAGAGGGGGAACACTGAAGCTTTCTTT. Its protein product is CASSFQRGNTEAFF.

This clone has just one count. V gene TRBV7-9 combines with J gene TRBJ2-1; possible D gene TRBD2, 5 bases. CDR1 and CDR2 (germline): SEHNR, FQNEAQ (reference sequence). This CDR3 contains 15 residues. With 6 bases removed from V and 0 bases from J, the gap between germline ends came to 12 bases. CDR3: CASRERGSSYNEQFF. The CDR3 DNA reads TGTGCCAGCAGAGAACGGGGTAGCTCCTACAATGAGCAGTTCTTC.

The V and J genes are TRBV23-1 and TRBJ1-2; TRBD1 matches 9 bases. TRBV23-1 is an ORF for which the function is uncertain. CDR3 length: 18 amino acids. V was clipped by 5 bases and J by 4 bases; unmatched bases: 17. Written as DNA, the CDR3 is TGCGCCAGCAGTGTTCGGGACAGGGTAGGGAATTCGGCCTATGGCTACACCTTC. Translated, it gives CASSVRDRVGNSAYGYTF.

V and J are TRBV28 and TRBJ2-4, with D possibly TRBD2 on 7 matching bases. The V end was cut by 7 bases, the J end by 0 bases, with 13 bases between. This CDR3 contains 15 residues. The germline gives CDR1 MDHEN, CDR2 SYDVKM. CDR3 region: CASTGGTLAKNIQYF. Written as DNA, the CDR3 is TGTGCCAGCACCGGGGGGACACTAGCCAAAAACATTCAGTACTTC.

The CDR3 DNA sequence: TGTGCCAGCAGCCCCAGACCGACTAGCGGAGGTTACAATGAGCAGTTCTTC. It is translated as CASSPRPTSGGYNEQFF. V usage is TRBV7-8 and J usage is TRBJ2-1; 9 nucleotides align to TRBD2. The CDR3 is made up of 17 amino acids. After removal of 5 bases from V and 4 bases from J, the junction contained 12 bases not matched to a gene. CDR1 is SGHVS, CDR2 FQNEAQ, per germline.

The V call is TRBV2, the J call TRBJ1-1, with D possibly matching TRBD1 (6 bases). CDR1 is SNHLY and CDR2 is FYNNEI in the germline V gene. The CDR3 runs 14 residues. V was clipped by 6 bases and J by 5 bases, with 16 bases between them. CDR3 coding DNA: TGTGCCAGCAGGCCGACCGAGGGGGGGACTGAAGCTTTCTTT. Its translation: CASRPTEGGTEAFF.

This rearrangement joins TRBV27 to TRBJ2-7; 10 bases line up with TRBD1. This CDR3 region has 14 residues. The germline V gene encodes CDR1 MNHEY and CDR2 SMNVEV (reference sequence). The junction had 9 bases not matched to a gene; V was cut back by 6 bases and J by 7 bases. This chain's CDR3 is CASRTGTGVGEQYF. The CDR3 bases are TGTGCCAGCAGAACCGGGACAGGGGTCGGAGAGCAGTACTTC.

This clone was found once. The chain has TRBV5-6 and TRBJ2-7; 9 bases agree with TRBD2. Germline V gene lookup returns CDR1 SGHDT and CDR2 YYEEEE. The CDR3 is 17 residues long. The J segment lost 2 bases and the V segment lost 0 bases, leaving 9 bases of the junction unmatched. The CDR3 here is CASSLAGASGAAYEQYF. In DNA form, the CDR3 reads TGTGCCAGCAGCTTGGCCGGGGCTAGCGGGGCCGCCTACGAGCAGTACTTC.

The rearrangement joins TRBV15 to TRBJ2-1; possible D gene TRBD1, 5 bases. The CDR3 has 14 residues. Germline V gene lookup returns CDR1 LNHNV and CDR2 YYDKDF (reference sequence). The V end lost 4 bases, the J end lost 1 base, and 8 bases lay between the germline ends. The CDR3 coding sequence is TGTGCCACCAGCATCGACAGTTCCTACAATGAGCAGTTCTTC. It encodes CATSIDSSYNEQFF.

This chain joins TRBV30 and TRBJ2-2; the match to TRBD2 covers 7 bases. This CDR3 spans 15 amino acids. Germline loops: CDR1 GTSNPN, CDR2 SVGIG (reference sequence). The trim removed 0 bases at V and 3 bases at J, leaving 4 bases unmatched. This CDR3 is CAWSVLREDTGELFF. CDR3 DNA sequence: TGTGCCTGGAGTGTACTCCGGGAGGACACCGGGGAGCTGTTTTTT.

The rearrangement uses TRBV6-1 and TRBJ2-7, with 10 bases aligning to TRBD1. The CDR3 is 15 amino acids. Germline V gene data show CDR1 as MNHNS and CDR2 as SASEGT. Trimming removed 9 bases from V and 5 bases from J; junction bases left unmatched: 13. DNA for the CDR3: TGTGCCAGTAGAAGACAGGGGGCGCCGATCCACGAGCAGTACTTC. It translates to CASRRQGAPIHEQYF.

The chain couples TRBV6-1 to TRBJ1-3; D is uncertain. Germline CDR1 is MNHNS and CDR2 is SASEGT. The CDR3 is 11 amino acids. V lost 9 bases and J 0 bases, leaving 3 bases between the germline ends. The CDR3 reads CASTSGNTIYF. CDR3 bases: TGTGCCAGTACCTCTGGAAACACCATATATTTT.

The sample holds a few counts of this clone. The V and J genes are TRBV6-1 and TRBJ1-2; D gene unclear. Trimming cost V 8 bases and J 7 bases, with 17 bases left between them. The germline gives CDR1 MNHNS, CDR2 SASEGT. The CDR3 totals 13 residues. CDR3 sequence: CASPGRSISGYTF. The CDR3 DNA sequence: TGTGCCAGCCCCGGACGGTCCATCTCTGGCTACACCTTC.

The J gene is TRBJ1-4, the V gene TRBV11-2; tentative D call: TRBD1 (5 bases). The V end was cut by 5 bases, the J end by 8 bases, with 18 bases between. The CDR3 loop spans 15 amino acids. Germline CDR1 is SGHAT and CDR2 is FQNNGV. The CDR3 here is CASSRAREGREKLFF. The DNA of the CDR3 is TGTGCCAGCAGCCGGGCCAGGGAAGGAAGAGAAAAACTGTTTTTT.

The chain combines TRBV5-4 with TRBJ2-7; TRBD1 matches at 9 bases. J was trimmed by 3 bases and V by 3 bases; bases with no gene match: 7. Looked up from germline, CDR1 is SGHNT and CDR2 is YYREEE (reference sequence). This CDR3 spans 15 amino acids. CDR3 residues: CASSSGTGIIYEQYF. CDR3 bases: TGTGCCAGCAGCTCCGGGACAGGGATCATCTACGAGCAGTACTTC.

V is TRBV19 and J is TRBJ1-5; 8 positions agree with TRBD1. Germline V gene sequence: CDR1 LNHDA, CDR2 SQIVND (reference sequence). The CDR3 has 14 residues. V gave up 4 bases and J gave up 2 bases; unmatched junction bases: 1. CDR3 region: CASSRGQGNQPQHF. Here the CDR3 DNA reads TGTGCCAGTAGTAGGGGACAGGGCAATCAGCCCCAGCATTTT. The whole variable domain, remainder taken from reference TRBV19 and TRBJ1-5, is DGGITQSPKYLFRKEGQNVTLSCEQNLNHDAMYWYRQDPGQGLRLIYYSQIVNDFQKGDIAEGYSVSREKKESFPLTVTSAQKNPTAFYLCASSRGQGNQPQHFGDGTRLSIL.

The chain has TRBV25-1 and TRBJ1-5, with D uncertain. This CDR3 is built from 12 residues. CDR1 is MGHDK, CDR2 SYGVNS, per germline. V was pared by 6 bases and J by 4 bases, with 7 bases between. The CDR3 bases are TGTGCCAGCAGGCGTGGGAATCAGCCCCAGCATTTT. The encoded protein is CASRRGNQPQHF.

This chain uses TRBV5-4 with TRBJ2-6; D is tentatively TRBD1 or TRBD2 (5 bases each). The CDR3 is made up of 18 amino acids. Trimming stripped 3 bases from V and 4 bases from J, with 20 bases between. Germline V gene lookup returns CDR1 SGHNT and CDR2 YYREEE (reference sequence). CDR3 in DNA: TGTGCCAGCAGCTGGGGGAGTGGAAGTCCCCTAGGGGCCAACGTCCTGACTTTC. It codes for CASSWGSGSPLGANVLTF. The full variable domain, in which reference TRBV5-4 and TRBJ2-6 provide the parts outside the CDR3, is ETGVTQSPTHLIKTRGQQVTLRCSSQSGHNTVSWYQQALGQGPQFIFQYYREEENGRGNFPPRFSGLQFPNYSSELNVNALELDDSALYLCASSWGSGSPLGANVLTFGAGSRLTVL.

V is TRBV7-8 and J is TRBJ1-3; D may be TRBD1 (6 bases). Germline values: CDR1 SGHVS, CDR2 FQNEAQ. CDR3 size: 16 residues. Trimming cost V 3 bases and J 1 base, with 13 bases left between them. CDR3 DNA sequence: TGTGCCAGCAGCTTGGCACAGGGCACTTCTGGAAACACCATATATTTT. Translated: CASSLAQGTSGNTIYF.

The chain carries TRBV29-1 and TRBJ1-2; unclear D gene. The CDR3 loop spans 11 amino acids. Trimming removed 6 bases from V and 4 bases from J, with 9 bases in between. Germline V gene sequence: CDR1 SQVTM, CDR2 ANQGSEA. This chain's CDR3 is CSVAETYGYTF. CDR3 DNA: TGCAGCGTCGCCGAAACCTATGGCTACACCTTC.

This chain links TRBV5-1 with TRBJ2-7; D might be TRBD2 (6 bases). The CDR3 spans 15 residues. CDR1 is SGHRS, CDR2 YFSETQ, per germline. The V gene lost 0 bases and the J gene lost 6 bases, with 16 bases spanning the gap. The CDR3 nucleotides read TGCGCCAGCAGCTTGGATCGGGGGACGTTGGGCGAGCAGTACTTC. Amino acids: CASSLDRGTLGEQYF. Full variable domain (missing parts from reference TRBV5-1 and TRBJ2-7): KAGVTQTPRYLIKTRGQQVTLSCSPISGHRSVSWYQQTPGQGLQFLFEYFSETQRNKGNFPGRFSGRQFSNSRSEMNVSTLELGDSALYLCASSLDRGTLGEQYFGPGTRLTVT.

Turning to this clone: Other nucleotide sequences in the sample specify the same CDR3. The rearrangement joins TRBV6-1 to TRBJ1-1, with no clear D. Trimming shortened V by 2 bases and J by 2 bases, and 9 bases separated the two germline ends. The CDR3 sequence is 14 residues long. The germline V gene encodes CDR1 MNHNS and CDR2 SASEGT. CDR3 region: CASSELASNTEAFF. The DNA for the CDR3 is TGTGCCAGCAGTGAACTAGCGAGCAACACTGAAGCTTTCTTT.